These T cell receptor beta chains were read from a single sample in a study of blood T cell repertoires in COVID-19. The protocol was immunoSEQ multiplex PCR, while the TCRdb copy is restricted to in-frame clones and leaves out a portion. The sample contains 270,000 or so clones, about 88% of which appear only once. The sequenced sample consisted of PBMCs or T cells enriched from blood (not recorded which). The receptors were gathered from a woman aged 45-65 years who had been exposed to COVID-19. Both conserved end residues are trimmed from each CDR3. D genes are given only for firm matches.

ATSRQLAGSQETQY	TRBD2	TRBJ2-5	TRBV15
ASSLGPNTEAF	.	TRBJ1-1	TRBV12-3/TRBV12-4
ASRDRGSPYNEQF	TRBD1	TRBJ2-1	TRBV7-9
ASSLTGLRTEAF	.	TRBJ1-1	TRBV5-1
ASSYSGAEAF	.	TRBJ1-1	TRBV6-2/TRBV6-3
ASRRTADYGYT	.	TRBJ1-2	TRBV19
ASGLGTGPRYT	.	TRBJ1-2	TRBV5-6
AIKGSGEETQY	TRBD2	TRBJ2-5	TRBV10-3
ASNSFNTEAF	.	TRBJ1-1	TRBV2
ARSPRWDRGTGTEAF	.	TRBJ1-1	TRBV7-5
ASNPLGTDNYGYT	TRBD1	TRBJ1-2	TRBV5-6
ASGDRESKQY	TRBD1	TRBJ2-7	TRBV6-5
ASRGDRGMNSPLH	TRBD1	TRBJ1-6	TRBV6-5
ATRTGVDYGYT	.	TRBJ1-2	TRBV6-6
ASSRTSFSSGANVLT	TRBD2	TRBJ2-6	TRBV28
ASSIDGTTGYT	.	TRBJ1-2	TRBV19
AISGPGGNSPLH	.	TRBJ1-6	TRBV10-3
ASSDTARQRF	.	TRBJ2-1	TRBV2
ASSRGQDHNQPQH	TRBD1	TRBJ1-5	TRBV6-2/TRBV6-3
ARGDRHSYNSPLH	TRBD1	TRBJ1-6	TRBV23-1
ASQRTGLDSPLH	.	TRBJ1-6	TRBV6-5
ASSRTSGGPNTGELF	TRBD2	TRBJ2-2	TRBV6-4
ASSLGTEGYEQY	TRBD1	TRBJ2-7	TRBV2
ASSLGGRGSYGYT	TRBD1	TRBJ1-2	TRBV11-2
SVIGGDRGLGTEAF	TRBD1	TRBJ1-1	TRBV29-1
ATSSFSTGLPEAF	.	TRBJ1-1	TRBV15
SVVAGFGNTEAF	.	TRBJ1-1	TRBV29-1
ASSIGAARETQY	.	TRBJ2-5	TRBV7-9
ASSLEAGRAGNTIY	.	TRBJ1-3	TRBV5-6
AISRGGEDTQY	TRBD2	TRBJ2-3	TRBV10-3
SVGTGGDQPQH	.	TRBJ1-5	TRBV29-1
ASSGTANQPQH	TRBD1	TRBJ1-5	TRBV5-5